The present entry profiles one T cell receptor (beta chain) with its context. Its antigen is currently unknown. The germline V gene encodes CDR1 MNHEY and CDR2 SMNVEV (reference sequence). This CDR3 spans 14 amino acids. Trimming cost V 6 bases and J 7 bases, with 16 bases left between them. This sample stems from a study of cytotoxic CD8 clonotypes in ibrutinib-treated CLL. About the research overall: The patients comprised about a dozen relapsed/refractory and about 16 treatment-naive cases, about 18 IGHV unmutated. Sample averages reached hundreds of thousands of productive templates and 85,000 to 100,000 productive rearrangements.

Study-level findings and limits: Rare overall, public clonotypes shrank or held steady under therapy. The study found clonality rose at ibrutinib response, then fell toward baseline at progression.

Here immunoSEQ multiplex PCR was the method, and the copy in TCRdb shows in-frame clones only, minus some. Among approximately 190,000 clones listed, 79% were seen once. The chain is built from TRBV27 and TRBJ2-1, with unresolved D. The material was PBMCs, obtained after 12 months of ibrutinib treatment. This TCR was sampled from a human donor with chronic lymphocytic leukemia. The CDR3 here is CASSKASLQNEQFF. CDR3 DNA: TGTGCCAGCAGCAAGGCCAGCCTTCAAAATGAGCAGTTCTTC.